This entry concerns a single T cell receptor (beta chain). It lacks a known antigen. The record has no base qualities; no much larger clone is one base away. The data were taken from a study of T cells in Graves' hyperthyroidism and ophthalmopathy (dated 2019 in TCRdb). Background for the entire study: To identify distinguishing TCR V-J signatures, a discovery cohort of about a hundred patients was used, comprising 40 to 45 with Graves' ophthalmopathy and around 57 with stable Graves' hyperthyroidism. Whether ophthalmopathy could be predicted prospectively was tested in an independent validation cohort made up of 18 to 20 hyperthyroidism patients plus 17 patients who later progressed to ophthalmopathy. The roughly 94 discovery patients were randomly divided into training and test sets at a 7:3 ratio. In roughly six Graves' hyperthyroidism patients, the study also compared T-cell repertoires from thyroid tissue with T-cell repertoires from blood. After blood sampling, hyperthyroidism patients were treated with methimazole at a starting dose of 30 mg daily, and ophthalmopathy patients were treated with high-dose intravenous methylprednisolone. According to the paper, TCR Vbeta CDR3 sequencing was carried out on 135 peripheral blood samples, which came from approximately 43 ophthalmopathy, around 74 hyperthyroidism and about 17 progressor patients. General study outcomes and caveats: Most expanded thyroid clonotypes (frequency above 0.001) were also detected in blood, a finding suggesting that blood repertoires may reflect thyroid immune responses. No statistical method was used to set the sample size in advance, and investigators knew the group allocation. In cross-validation, a model built on a 13 V-J signature told ophthalmopathy apart from stable hyperthyroidism with 87.88% sensitivity and around 84% specificity, and in testing the same model reached 80%/75%. In validation, the model predicted progression to ophthalmopathy with just under 71% sensitivity and around 72% specificity, a median of 6.5 months before onset.

Amplification of TCR beta CDR3 regions was carried out from RNA transcripts. A first-round RT-PCR of the TCR CDR3 used the HTBI primer set with the Qiagen OneStep RT-PCR kit. Libraries were constructed in a second round of multiplex PCR, after which size selection and purification were performed. The libraries were sequenced on an Illumina HiSeq2000 using paired-end 100 bp reads. The authors processed their data as follows. SOAPnuke was used to process the raw data, throwing out any read that contained adapters or uncalled bases, had a mean Phred below 15, or lacked an exact constant-primer or identifier match. COPE v1.2.5 was used to merge high-quality paired reads, and clonotypes were defined as unique nucleotide sequences. Clonotypes were aligned to IMGT TRBV, TRBD and TRBJ reference segments using MiTCR v1.1. The analysis was restricted to V-J combinations with a frequency above 0.0001, which together covered just over 98% of the repertoires. A TCS score was defined as the ratio of F50 (clonal expansion) to E x V (chaos), with BLOSUM62-based TCRdist applied between CDR3 peptides within each V-J. Welch's t-statistics and random forest reduced just over 500 V-J features to 10 to 15, which were used in a naive Bayes classifier (R e1071). The similarity between thyroid and blood repertoires was quantified using the Morisita-Horn index. The public reads were quality trimmed at Q25 with fastp and then assembled into clones with MiXCR by TCRdb, keeping productive beta chains. Identical CDR3 proteins give one entry, which carries the most common genes and DNA. TCRdb's processing, not the authors' own work, is the source of the V and J calls. This sample is represented by about 640,000 distinct CDR3 sequences; over 40% of them were singletons. The ten largest clones take up less than 9% of the sample.

From its cysteine to its phenylalanine, the CDR3 spans 14 amino acids. The entry retains the CDR3 DNA only, 42 bases that are in frame from base 1. V is cut by 4 bases and J by 4 bases, and the space between the germline ends is 16 bases. CDR1 and CDR2 were assigned from the germline V gene as SQVTM and ANQGSEA. Exclusion was applied to patients with uncontrolled infections, other autoimmune diseases, pregnancy or lactation. Clinical symptoms, serum thyroxine and TRAb, thyroid ultrasound, and orbital computed tomography formed the basis for the diagnoses. Total RNA was extracted using Trizol reagent, and RNA quality was assessed on an Agilent 2100 Bioanalyzer.

The V gene is TRBV29-1 and the J gene is TRBJ1-2; the best D guess is TRBD1, with 5 bases matching. Sequenced input: peripheral blood or thyroid tissue (not recorded which). This sequence was found in an adult man with Graves' disease, either hyperthyroidism or ophthalmopathy (not recorded which). Here the CDR3 is given as CSVGTSINGYGYTF. Here is the DNA: TGCAGCGTTGGGACATCGATCAATGGCTATGGCTACACCTTC.